This T cell receptor (beta chain) was obtained from a study of shared clonotypes between healthy human individuals. The study's findings and limits: Clonotypes which were not shared had lower generation probabilities than clonotypes that all four donors shared.

Each subset's genomic DNA was split evenly across several immunoSEQ plates. Using immunoSEQ multiplex PCR, the repertoire was profiled, and TCRdb retains in-frame clones only, with some absent. This table has around 2.1 million clones, more than 90% appearing once. A remark on this clone: Its antigen is currently unknown.

Material: naive CD4+ T cells sorted from blood. Subset defined: CD45RA+ positively selected. This TCR derives from a man between 18 and 35 years old in good health.

This chain's CDR3 is CATSRDPGFIQTQYF. DNA for the CDR3: TGTGCCACCAGCAGAGACCCAGGGTTCATTCAGACCCAGTACTTC. The chain combines TRBV15 with TRBJ2-5, with a tentative D call TRBD1 (5 bases). Trimming removed 0 bases from V and 6 bases from J, with 14 bases in between. In germline, CDR1 is LNHNV, CDR2 YYDKDF (reference sequence). The CDR3 is made up of 15 amino acids.